This TCR beta chain was recorded in a study of spatial heterogeneity in lung cancer. About the study: Raw reads showed each unique TCR and UMI combination turning up more than ten times on average. Findings and caveats of the study: Resection saw ubiquitous expanded tumor TCRs appear in blood more than follow-up did.

CDR1 is SEHNR and CDR2 is FQNEAQ in the germline V gene (reference sequence). Trimming pared 5 bases from V and 6 bases from J, leaving 13 bases between. CDR3 size: 14 residues. Each TCR cDNA molecule carried a unique molecular identifier. TCRdb redid the calling of the 5' RACE reads with MiXCR, one entry per CDR3 protein. The sample comprises more than 45,000 distinct CDR3 sequences, around 5.2% of which are singletons, and approximately 12% rests with the top ten. In this sample, this clonotype is medium-sized. What it binds is not known. As to time point: sample taken at primary tumor resection. Material for sequencing was whole RNA from tumor, nontumor lung or frozen PBMC, left unsorted.

The chain links TRBV7-9 to TRBJ2-2; D gene ambiguous. The clonotype originates from a male donor with early-stage non-small cell lung cancer. This specimen consisted of PBMCs, obtained at surgery. The CDR3, as DNA: TGTGCCAGCAGCACCACACAGATTGCCGGGGAGCTGTTTTTT. It specifies CASSTTQIAGELFF.